The text below deals with one TCR beta chain. The antigen this receptor binds is unknown. One base away there is no much larger clone; base qualities are not given. This sample was taken from a study of control samples from healthy donors and cancer patients (dated by TCRdb to 2018 to 2021). Library prep was done by the immunoSEQ multiplex PCR assay. TCRdb's version of the immuneACCESS table is confined to in-frame rearrangements and falls short of the full clone set. An unresolved V gene accounts for under half of the shortfall where checked; the remainder is of unknown origin. In this sample the table shows about 180,000 clones, more than 80% of which occur a single time. 1.2% to 1.5% of the sample comes from the top ten. Taken from cysteine to phenylalanine, the CDR3 has 13 residues. The entry retains the CDR3 DNA only, 39 bases that are in frame from base 1. Trimming at the junction amounts to 4 bases on V and 7 bases on J, and the germline ends lie 14 bases apart. CDR1 SGHDT and CDR2 YYEEEE are derived from the germline V gene.

The chain joins TRBV5-6 to TRBJ1-1; D gene: possibly TRBD1, on 5 matching bases. What was sequenced was blood. The TCR originated in a man aged 25 to 40 in good health. The nucleotide sequence reads TGTGCCAGCAGCGCCCTGGGGGATGTTGAAGCTTTCTTT. Translated, it gives CASSALGDVEAFF.